This is a list of T cell receptor beta chains from one sample in a study of T cells after yellow fever vaccination. TCRdb recomputed calls from the 5' RACE reads with MiXCR, one row per CDR3 protein. The sample holds some 170,000 distinct CDR3 sequences; about a tenth are singletons and the top ten take around 35%. The source material was CD8+ T cells sorted from PBMCs, sampled 45 days after the yellow fever booster vaccination. Receptor source: a man between 18 and 29 years old who received the YFV17D yellow fever vaccine. Each CDR3 is given with its conserved first and last residue. The order of the fields is V gene, J gene, clone size, D gene, CDR3 protein, CDR3 DNA. D genes are given only for firm matches. Clone size is shown for a subset of rows, as once, few, many or a class of expanded clone.

V gene: TRBV5-1; J gene: TRBJ2-1; clone size: few; D gene: .; CDR3 protein: CASCWDWRGSYNEQFF; CDR3 DNA: TGCGCCAGCTGTTGGGACTGGCGGGGCTCCTACAATGAGCAGTTCTTC
V gene: TRBV12-3/TRBV12-4; J gene: TRBJ1-2; clone size: .; D gene: .; CDR3 protein: CASYWGRVGYTF; CDR3 DNA: TGTGCCAGCTACTGGGGGCGAGTTGGCTACACCTTC
V gene: TRBV5-6; J gene: TRBJ2-2; clone size: few; D gene: .; CDR3 protein: CASTWGRNTGELFF; CDR3 DNA: TGTGCCAGCACCTGGGGACGGAACACCGGGGAGCTGTTTTTT
V gene: TRBV9; J gene: TRBJ2-3; clone size: once; D gene: .; CDR3 protein: CASSVGGEDTQYF; CDR3 DNA: TGTGCCAGCAGCGTAGGAGGGGAGGATACGCAGTATTTT
V gene: TRBV5-5; J gene: TRBJ1-5; clone size: .; D gene: .; CDR3 protein: CASSPLGHQPQHF; CDR3 DNA: TGTGCCAGCAGCCCTCTCGGACATCAGCCCCAGCATTTT
V gene: TRBV11-1; J gene: TRBJ2-7; clone size: .; D gene: TRBD1; CDR3 protein: CASSLGTGKYEQYF; CDR3 DNA: TGTGCCAGCAGCTTAGGGACAGGGAAATACGAGCAGTACTTC
V gene: TRBV4-3; J gene: TRBJ2-3; clone size: .; D gene: TRBD2; CDR3 protein: CASSQDPAGPLGDTQYF; CDR3 DNA: TGCGCCAGCAGCCAAGATCCAGCGGGGCCCTTGGGGGATACGCAGTATTTT
V gene: TRBV9; J gene: TRBJ2-3; clone size: few; D gene: TRBD2; CDR3 protein: CASSVEGLGTTDTQYF; CDR3 DNA: TGTGCCAGCAGCGTAGAGGGACTAGGGACGACAGATACGCAGTATTTT
V gene: TRBV3-1; J gene: TRBJ2-1; clone size: many; D gene: .; CDR3 protein: CASSPRGGGYNEQFF; CDR3 DNA: TGTGCCAGCAGCCCCCGTGGAGGGGGCTACAATGAGCAGTTCTTC
V gene: TRBV18; J gene: TRBJ1-1; clone size: .; D gene: TRBD1; CDR3 protein: CASSLETGYTEAFF; CDR3 DNA: TGTGCCAGCTCACTAGAGACAGGGTATACTGAAGCTTTCTTT
V gene: TRBV10-3; J gene: TRBJ1-2; clone size: .; D gene: TRBD1; CDR3 protein: CAISVISGSDRGPYTF; CDR3 DNA: TGTGCCATCAGTGTTATTTCGGGAAGTGACAGGGGGCCTTACACCTTC
V gene: TRBV12-3/TRBV12-4; J gene: TRBJ2-3; clone size: few; D gene: .; CDR3 protein: CASSLVPSTDTQYF; CDR3 DNA: TGTGCCAGCAGTTTGGTGCCTAGCACAGATACGCAGTATTTT
V gene: TRBV6-5; J gene: TRBJ1-2; clone size: .; D gene: TRBD1; CDR3 protein: CASRPGTGGFYGYTF; CDR3 DNA: TGTGCCAGCAGGCCCGGGACAGGGGGCTTCTATGGCTACACCTTC
V gene: TRBV12-3/TRBV12-4; J gene: TRBJ2-3; clone size: few; D gene: TRBD2; CDR3 protein: CASSFFLAGATDTQYF; CDR3 DNA: TGTGCCAGCAGTTTCTTTCTAGCGGGGGCGACAGATACGCAGTATTTT
V gene: TRBV3-1; J gene: TRBJ2-2; clone size: few; D gene: .; CDR3 protein: CASSQEELSAVNTGELFF; CDR3 DNA: TGTGCCAGCAGCCAAGAAGAACTTTCGGCAGTGAACACCGGGGAGCTGTTTTTT
V gene: TRBV7-2; J gene: TRBJ1-2; clone size: .; D gene: TRBD1; CDR3 protein: CASRLGGFYGYTF; CDR3 DNA: TGTGCCAGCAGACTAGGGGGCTTCTATGGCTACACCTTC
V gene: TRBV4-2; J gene: TRBJ1-2; clone size: .; D gene: .; CDR3 protein: CASSQKIGPSNYGYTF; CDR3 DNA: TGTGCCAGCAGCCAAAAGATCGGACCAAGCAACTATGGCTACACCTTC
V gene: TRBV5-1; J gene: TRBJ2-2; clone size: few; D gene: .; CDR3 protein: CASSLNGNTGELFF; CDR3 DNA: TGCGCCAGCAGCCTAAATGGGAACACCGGGGAGCTGTTTTTT
V gene: TRBV7-9; J gene: TRBJ2-7; clone size: .; D gene: .; CDR3 protein: CASSGRDGLYEQYF; CDR3 DNA: TGTGCCAGCAGTGGCCGGGACGGGCTCTACGAGCAGTACTTC
V gene: TRBV3-1; J gene: TRBJ2-5; clone size: .; D gene: .; CDR3 protein: CASSFRPLHTGKKTQYF; CDR3 DNA: TGTGCCAGCAGCTTCCGCCCGTTACATACAGGGAAGAAGACCCAGTACTTC
V gene: TRBV7-8; J gene: TRBJ1-2; clone size: .; D gene: .; CDR3 protein: CASSLAEWGGYTF; CDR3 DNA: TGTGCCAGCAGCTTAGCGGAGTGGGGGGGCTACACCTTC